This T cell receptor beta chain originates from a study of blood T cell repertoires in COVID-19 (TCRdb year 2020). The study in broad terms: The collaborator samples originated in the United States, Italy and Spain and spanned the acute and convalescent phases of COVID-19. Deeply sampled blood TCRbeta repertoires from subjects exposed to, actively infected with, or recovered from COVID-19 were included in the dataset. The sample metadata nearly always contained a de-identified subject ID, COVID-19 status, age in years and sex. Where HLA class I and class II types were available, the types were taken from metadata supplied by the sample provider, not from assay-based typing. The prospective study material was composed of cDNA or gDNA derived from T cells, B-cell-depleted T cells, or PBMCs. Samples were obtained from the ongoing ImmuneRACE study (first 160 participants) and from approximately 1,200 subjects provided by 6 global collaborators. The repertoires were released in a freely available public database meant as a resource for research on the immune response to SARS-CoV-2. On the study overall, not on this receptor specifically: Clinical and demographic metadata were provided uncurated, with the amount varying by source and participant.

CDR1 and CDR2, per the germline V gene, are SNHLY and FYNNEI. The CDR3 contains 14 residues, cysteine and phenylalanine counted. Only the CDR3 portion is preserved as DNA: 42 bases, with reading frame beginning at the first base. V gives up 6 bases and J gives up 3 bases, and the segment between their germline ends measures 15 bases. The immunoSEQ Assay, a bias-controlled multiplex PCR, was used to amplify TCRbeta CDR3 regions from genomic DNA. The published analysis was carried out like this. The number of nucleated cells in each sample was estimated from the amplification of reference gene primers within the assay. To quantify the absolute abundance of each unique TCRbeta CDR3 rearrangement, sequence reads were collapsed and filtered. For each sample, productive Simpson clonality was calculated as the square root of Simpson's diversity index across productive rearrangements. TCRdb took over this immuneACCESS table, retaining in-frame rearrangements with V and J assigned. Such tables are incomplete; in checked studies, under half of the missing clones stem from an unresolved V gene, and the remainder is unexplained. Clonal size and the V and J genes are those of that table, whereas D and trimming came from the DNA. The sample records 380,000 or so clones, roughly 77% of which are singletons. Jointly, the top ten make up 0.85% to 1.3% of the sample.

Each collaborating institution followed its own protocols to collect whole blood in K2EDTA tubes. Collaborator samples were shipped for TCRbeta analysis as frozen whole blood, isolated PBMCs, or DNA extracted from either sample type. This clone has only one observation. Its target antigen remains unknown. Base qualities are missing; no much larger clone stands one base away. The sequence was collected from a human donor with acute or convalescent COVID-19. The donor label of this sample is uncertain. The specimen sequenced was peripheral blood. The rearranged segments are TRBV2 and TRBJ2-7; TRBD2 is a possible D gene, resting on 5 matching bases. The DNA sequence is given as TGTGCCAGCAGGAGGGTAACACAAGACTACGAGCAGTACTTC. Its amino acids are CASRRVTQDYEQYF.